These 5 T cell receptor beta chains were all obtained from the same sample, sequenced in a study of blood T cell repertoires in COVID-19. Generated by immunoSEQ multiplex PCR, the TCRdb table keeps only in-frame clones and is missing some. The sample has 150,000 to 200,000 clones; 65% to 85% are singletons. The sequenced sample was peripheral blood. These receptors originate from a man in his fifties or sixties with active or convalescent COVID-19.

The chain employs TRBV7-9 and TRBJ1-2; possibly TRBD1 for D (5 bases). CDR3 length: 14 amino acids. V lost 4 bases and J lost 5, with 14 bases in between. Germline values: CDR1 SEHNR, CDR2 FQNEAQ (reference sequence). The CDR3 nucleotides read TGTGCCAGCAGCTACGCAGGGATCTTATATGGCTACACCTTC. It specifies CASSYAGILYGYTF.

The gene calls are TRBV10-3 and TRBJ1-1, with a possible D match to TRBD1 (6 bases). The germline gives CDR1 ENHRY, CDR2 SYGVKD. V lost 6 bases and J 1 base, leaving 12 bases between the germline ends. The CDR3 is 14 residues long. The chain's CDR3 is CAIRTQGGNTEAFF. As DNA, the CDR3 is TGTGCCATCAGGACACAGGGTGGGAACACTGAAGCTTTCTTT.

The genes are TRBV2 and TRBJ1-2; D remains unclear. CDR1 SNHLY and CDR2 FYNNEI come from the germline V gene. The CDR3 length is 13 residues. Trimming pared 8 bases from V and 2 bases from J, leaving 12 bases between. The CDR3 DNA is TGTGCCAGCCGGAAGACGGGGAACTATGGCTACACCTTC. Translated, it gives CASRKTGNYGYTF.

The gene calls are TRBV6-6 and TRBJ1-1, with TRBD1 matching over 10 bases. CDR3 length: 15 residues. J lost 3 bases, V lost 6 bases, and 7 bases had no gene match. Germline V gives CDR1 MNHNY, CDR2 SVGAGI (reference sequence). The CDR3 sequence is CASRTGQGVHTEAFF. The DNA of the CDR3 is TGTGCCAGCAGGACCGGACAGGGGGTTCACACTGAAGCTTTCTTT.

V usage is TRBV5-4 and J usage is TRBJ2-7; tentatively, D is TRBD1 (5 bases). Trimming removed 1 base from V and 5 bases from J, with 10 bases in between. Germline-derived CDR1 and CDR2 are SGHNT and YYREEE (reference sequence). The CDR3 is 13 amino acids. CDR3 region: CASSLPQGNEQYF. The DNA of the CDR3 is TGTGCCAGCAGCTTGCCCCAGGGAAACGAGCAGTACTTC.